This entry lists 30 T cell receptor beta chains sequenced from one sample in a study of blood T cells in healthy people across ages. It was with a sample-barcoded 5' primer and a J-beta primer mix that a second PCR of roughly 6 to 12 cycles was run. TCRdb called the 5' RACE reads again in MiXCR, with one record for every CDR3 protein. The table has approximately 830,000 distinct CDR3 sequences, 62% seen once. What was sequenced was blood. These receptors were taken from a man aged 30-40 years in good health.

The genes are TRBV28 and TRBJ2-1; TRBD1 agrees at 10 bases. CDR3 size: 16 residues. V lost 3 bases and J lost 8; bases outside the gene matches: 10. Germline CDR1 MDHEN, CDR2 SYDVKM. In DNA, the CDR3 is TGTGCCAGCAGTTTTCCAAGGGACAGGGGAATGGATGAGCAGTTCTTC. Encoded protein: CASSFPRDRGMDEQFF.

The chain employs TRBV20-1 and TRBJ2-4, with a tentative D call TRBD2 (7 bases). The V end was cut by 6 bases, the J end by 9 bases, with 21 bases between. CDR1 is DFQATT, CDR2 SNEGSKA, per germline (reference sequence). This CDR3 comprises 14 residues. DNA of the CDR3: TGCAGTGCCCGGCCGTGGGAGGGGGTTCCCATTCAGTACTTC. Its protein product is CSARPWEGVPIQYF.

The V and J genes are TRBV20-1 and TRBJ2-3; 9 positions agree with TRBD2. Germline V CDR1 and CDR2: DFQATT, SNEGSKA (reference sequence). CDR3 length: 15 residues. Trimming took 5 bases from V and 2 from J; bases not matched to a gene: 8. CDR3 coding DNA: TGCAGTGCTCGTAGCGGGGGTCCCAACACAGATACGCAGTATTTT. Its protein is CSARSGGPNTDTQYF.

The V gene is TRBV29-1, the J gene TRBJ2-7, with D perhaps assigned TRBD1 or TRBD2 (5 bases each). Trimming pared 4 bases from V and 0 bases from J, leaving 19 bases between. The V gene's germline CDR1 is SQVTM and CDR2 ANQGSEA. This CDR3 is 16 amino acids long. The CDR3 sequence: CSVVGGDARSSYEQYF. The CDR3 region has the DNA TGCAGCGTTGTTGGGGGTGACGCGAGGAGCTCCTACGAGCAGTACTTC.

This clonotype was seen only a few times. The chain employs TRBV12-3 or TRBV12-4 and TRBJ2-1, with D maybe TRBD1 (6 bases). There are 15 residues in the CDR3. Trimming removed 6 bases at V and 4 bases at J, with 16 bases between. The CDR3: CASSTGQGLYNEQFF. CDR3 DNA sequence: TGTGCCAGCAGCACGGGACAAGGGCTGTACAATGAGCAGTTCTTC.

This sequence joins TRBV20-1 and TRBJ1-5; D gene ambiguous. The V gene's germline CDR1 is DFQATT and CDR2 SNEGSKA (reference sequence). The CDR3 loop spans 16 amino acids. The germline V and J ends were trimmed by 0 bases and 2 bases, with 14 bases remaining between them. The CDR3 nucleotides are TGCAGTGCTAGAGATCTCGGGGTAGACGGCAATCAGCCCCAGCATTTT. Its translation is CSARDLGVDGNQPQHF.

The CDR3 protein is CASSLAPEFLTGYGYTF. CDR3 sequence (DNA): TGTGCCAGCAGCTTAGCTCCGGAGTTCCTTACGGGCTATGGCTACACCTTC. The chain uses TRBV7-2 and TRBJ1-2; D call uncertain. This CDR3 spans 17 amino acids. Germline V gene sequence: CDR1 SGHTA, CDR2 FQGNSA. Trimming left V 0 bases short and J 4 bases short, with 18 bases between.

As DNA, the CDR3 is TGTGCCAGCGCTGCACTAGCGGGGGAGCAAGAGACCCAGTACTTC. Protein sequence: CASAALAGEQETQYF. V usage is TRBV6-1 and J usage is TRBJ2-5; 11 bases line up with TRBD2. The V and J ends lost 8 bases and 2 bases, in that order; junction bases with no gene match: 7. This CDR3 spans 15 amino acids. From germline, CDR1 is MNHNS and CDR2 SASEGT.

This sequence joins TRBV9 and TRBJ1-2; TRBD1 matches at 7 bases. CDR1 SGDLS and CDR2 YYNGEE come from the germline V gene. The CDR3 totals 15 residues. Trimming at V came to 4 bases and at J to 2 bases, leaving 8 bases not matched to a gene. CDR3 residues: CASSPRQGSNYGYTF. In nucleotides, the CDR3 is TGTGCCAGCAGCCCCCGACAGGGATCAAACTATGGCTACACCTTC.

This chain uses TRBV9 with TRBJ2-3; D gene ambiguous. Trimming took 0 bases from V and 2 from J, leaving 7 bases between them. Germline V lookup: CDR1 SGDLS, CDR2 YYNGEE. CDR3 length: 14 amino acids. For the CDR3, the DNA is TGTGCCAGCAGCGTAGCGGCTAACACAGATACGCAGTATTTT. It translates to CASSVAANTDTQYF.

The CDR3 loop is CASSQAGGWSTDTQYF. The DNA for the CDR3 is TGCGCCAGCAGCCAGGCTGGGGGTTGGAGCACAGATACGCAGTATTTT. The V call is TRBV4-3, the J call TRBJ2-3; TRBD1 or TRBD2 may be the D gene (5 bases each). The V gene's germline CDR1 is LGHNA and CDR2 YSLEER. The V end lost 3 bases, the J end lost 0 bases, and 13 bases lay between the germline ends. The CDR3 is 16 amino acids.

This clonotype has only a few counts. The chain has TRBV6-5 and TRBJ2-7, with unresolved D. This CDR3 contains 14 residues. V lost 7 bases, J lost 1 base, and 14 bases lay in between. Per germline, CDR1 MNHEY and CDR2 SVGAGI. The CDR3 DNA reads TGTGCCAGCACCCAACCGGGTACATCCTACGAGCAGTACTTC. Translated, it gives CASTQPGTSYEQYF.

This rearrangement joins TRBV12-3 or TRBV12-4 to TRBJ2-7; D remains unclear. Trimming removed 3 bases at V and 5 bases at J, with 11 bases between. CDR3 length: 13 residues. CDR3 protein: CASSLLGLDEQYF. CDR3 sequence (DNA): TGTGCCAGCAGTTTGCTGGGTCTCGACGAGCAGTACTTC.

This clonotype was picked up a small number of times. The chain has TRBV3-1 and TRBJ2-7; 14 positions agree with TRBD2. V shed 3 bases and J 5 bases; nucleotides not matched to a gene: 3. There are 15 residues in the CDR3. Germline-derived CDR1 and CDR2 are LGHDT and YNNKEL (reference sequence). The CDR3 DNA follows: TGTGCCAGCAGCCAGCAGACTAGCGGGGGGGACGAGCAGTACTTC. Protein product: CASSQQTSGGDEQYF.

The J gene is TRBJ2-1, the V gene TRBV6-2 or TRBV6-3, with D possibly matching TRBD2 (7 bases). Judging by the DNA end, TRBJ2-7 fits better; the J call may be wrong. CDR1 is MNHEY, CDR2 SVGEGT, per germline. This CDR3 region has 14 residues. CDR3 residues: CASRGGPTYNEQYF. The CDR3 DNA sequence: TGTGCCAGTCGCGGGGGCCCAACCTACAATGAGCAGTACTTC.

The sample holds many counts of this clonotype. An end of the junction does not agree with germline; a read error may underlie this. The V gene is TRBV30, the J gene TRBJ1-4, with D possibly matching TRBD1 (6 bases). Germline-derived CDR1 and CDR2 are GTSNPN and SVGIG (reference sequence). The CDR3 is made up of 11 amino acids. The CDR3 DNA sequence: TGTGCCGGGAGGACAGATGAAAAACTGTTTTTT. It is translated as CAGRTDEKLFF.

This clonotype came up a few times. The rearrangement links TRBV20-1 to TRBJ2-3; D is possibly TRBD2 (6 bases). Germline V gene lookup returns CDR1 DFQATT and CDR2 SNEGSKA (reference sequence). V lost 5 bases to trimming and J lost 6 bases, with 18 bases between them. The length of the CDR3 is 14 residues. The CDR3 coding sequence is TGCAGTGCTCCAGAACGAGCGGGTTATGATACGCAGTATTTT. The encoded protein is CSAPERAGYDTQYF.

V and J are TRBV7-2 and TRBJ2-1; tentative D call: TRBD2 (5 bases). The J call may be in error: the DNA end matches TRBJ2-7 better. Germline CDR1 and CDR2: SGHTA and FQGNSA. The CDR3 runs to 15 residues. The CDR3 sequence is CASSTPRTAAYEQYF. CDR3 DNA sequence: TGTGCCAGCAGCACCCCACGAACAGCGGCCTACGAGCAGTACTTC.

This chain links TRBV9 with TRBJ2-4; TRBD2 might be the D (6 bases). Germline V lookup: CDR1 SGDLS, CDR2 YYNGEE. CDR3 length: 14 amino acids. With 3 bases removed from V and 1 base from J, the gap between germline ends came to 8 bases. CDR3 amino acids: CASSAGEAKNIQYF. The CDR3 DNA reads as TGTGCCAGCAGCGCGGGGGAGGCCAAAAACATTCAGTACTTC.

This sequence joins TRBV5-6 and TRBJ1-2, with 9 bases matching TRBD1. The CDR3 runs to 16 residues. V was pared by 0 bases and J by 5 bases, with 8 bases of the junction left unmatched. The germline V gene has CDR1 SGHDT and CDR2 YYEEEE. DNA for the CDR3: TGTGCCAGCAGCTTGGAGGGACAGGGAAGTCGGTATGGCTACACCTTC. It specifies CASSLEGQGSRYGYTF. The full variable domain, its missing parts supplied by reference TRBV5-6 and TRBJ1-2, is DAGVTQSPTHLIKTRGQQVTLRCSPKSGHDTVSWYQQALGQGPQFIFQYYEEEERQRGNFPDRFSGHQFPNYSSELNVNALLLGDSALYLCASSLEGQGSRYGYTFGSGTRLTVV.

The rearrangement uses TRBV11-1 and TRBJ2-1, with TRBD1 identical over 8 bases. The J call is doubtful: the DNA matches TRBJ2-7 better. The CDR3 loop spans 16 amino acids. Germline CDR1 and CDR2: SGHAT and FQDESV (reference sequence). The DNA of the CDR3 is TGTGCCAGCAGTCCGTGGACAGGGAGAGAGTTCGATGAGCAGTACTTC. This gives the protein CASSPWTGREFDEQYF.

The rearrangement links TRBV27 to TRBJ1-2; 8 bases are a match to TRBD1. Germline V gives CDR1 MNHEY, CDR2 SMNVEV (reference sequence). The CDR3 length is 14 residues. V shed 0 bases, J shed 7 bases, and the junction held 4 bases outside the gene matches. The CDR3 nucleotides read TGTGCCAGCAGTTTATCGACAGGGGCGGCTGGCTACACCTTC. Translation gives CASSLSTGAAGYTF.

This clonotype was detected only a few times. The chain is built from TRBV27 and TRBJ2-1, with 8 positions matching TRBD2. The CDR3 spans 16 residues. The V and J ends lost 6 bases and 0 bases, in that order; junction bases with no gene match: 7. Germline V gene lookup returns CDR1 MNHEY and CDR2 SMNVEV (reference sequence). CDR3 sequence (DNA): TGTGCCAGCAGCGGGGGTGCGGGGGGCTCCTACAATGAGCAGTTCTTC. Encoded protein: CASSGGAGGSYNEQFF.

This rearrangement joins TRBV7-2 to TRBJ1-4; D remains ambiguous. The V gene's germline CDR1 is SGHTA and CDR2 FQGNSA. The CDR3 covers 15 residues. The V end was cut by 0 bases, the J end by 10 bases, with 15 bases between. CDR3 sequence: CASSLANANSGKLFF. Here the CDR3 DNA reads TGTGCCAGCAGCTTAGCGAATGCCAACTCGGGAAAACTGTTTTTT. The full variable domain, rest sourced from reference TRBV7-2 and TRBJ1-4, is GAGVSQSPSNKVTEKGKDVELRCDPISGHTALYWYRQSLGQGLEFLIYFQGNSAPDKSGLPSDRFSAERTGGSVSTLTIQRTQQEDSAVYLCASSLANANSGKLFFGSGTQLSVL.

The rearrangement joins TRBV6-4 to TRBJ2-5; no definite D call. V lost 0 bases and J lost 1, with 3 bases in between. This CDR3 contains 13 residues. The germline V gene encodes CDR1 MRHNA and CDR2 SNTAGT. DNA of the CDR3: TGTGCCAGCAGTGACTCGTCCCAAGAGACCCAGTACTTC. Translated: CASSDSSQETQYF.

Concerning this clonotype itself: The junction departs from germline at one end; a sequencing error may be responsible. This sequence joins TRBV29-1 and TRBJ2-7; D might be TRBD1 (6 bases). Germline values: CDR1 SQVTM, CDR2 ANQGSEA. This CDR3 is built from 13 residues. CDR3 bases: TGCGGCGTTGAAGGTCCAGGGGCGACGATCAAGTACTTC. This encodes CGVEGPGATIKYF.

V and J are TRBV5-1 and TRBJ2-5; D may match TRBD1 or TRBD2 (5 bases each). The CDR3 covers 16 residues. Trimming left V 0 bases short and J 0 bases short, with 12 bases between. The V gene's germline CDR1 is SGHRS and CDR2 YFSETQ. The CDR3: CASSLEPRDHQETQYF. In nucleotides, the CDR3 is TGCGCCAGCAGCTTGGAACCACGGGACCACCAAGAGACCCAGTACTTC. Together with reference TRBV5-1 and TRBJ2-5, the CDR3 gives the full variable domain: KAGVTQTPRYLIKTRGQQVTLSCSPISGHRSVSWYQQTPGQGLQFLFEYFSETQRNKGNFPGRFSGRQFSNSRSEMNVSTLELGDSALYLCASSLEPRDHQETQYFGPGTRLLVL.

This clonotype came up a few times. One junction end disagrees with the germline gene, perhaps due to a read error. This chain links TRBV29-1 with TRBJ2-1; D may be TRBD1 or TRBD2 (5 bases each). CDR1 SQVTM and CDR2 ANQGSEA come from the germline V gene. This CDR3 region has 11 residues. CDR3 bases: TGCAGCGACGGGACCTATAATGAGCAGTTCTTC. Amino acids: CSDGTYNEQFF.

The chain has TRBV20-1 and TRBJ2-1, with no clear D. Trimming removed 7 bases at V and 6 bases at J, with 16 bases between. This CDR3 has 13 residues. In germline, CDR1 is DFQATT, CDR2 SNEGSKA (reference sequence). Written as DNA, the CDR3 is TGCAGTGGTCAGATGGCTCCTCTCAATGAGCAGTTCTTC. This translates into CSGQMAPLNEQFF.

Points on this clonotype: A much larger clone lies one base from this, so it may be a read error. V gene TRBV4-2 combines with J gene TRBJ2-3, with 10 bases fitting TRBD2. This CDR3 has 16 amino acids. CDR1 and CDR2 from the germline V gene are LGHNA and YNFKEQ. The CDR3 bases are TGTGTCAGCAGCCAAGAACAGCGGGGGGGTCAGGATACGCAGTATTTT. It specifies CVSSQEQRGGQDTQYF.